The 30 T cell receptor beta chains listed next were all sequenced from one sample in a study of blood T cell repertoires in COVID-19. This table comes from immunoSEQ multiplex PCR, and its TCRdb copy is limited to in-frame clones, with some not included. Counted here are about 160,000 clones, about 83% occurring once; the ten biggest clones make up 11% to 15%. The sequenced sample was peripheral blood. Receptor source: a woman of 80 years or more with acute or convalescent COVID-19.

This rearrangement joins TRBV15 to TRBJ2-6; D not resolved. V dropped 8 bases and J dropped 0 bases, with 14 bases sitting between them. The CDR3 is 16 amino acids. Germline V CDR1 and CDR2: LNHNV, YYDKDF (reference sequence). The CDR3 nucleotides are TGTGCCACCCGCACCGGAGAGACCTCTGGGGCCAACGTCCTGACTTTC. Its translation is CATRTGETSGANVLTF.

The V gene is TRBV19, the J gene TRBJ2-7; TRBD2 matches at 7 bases. This CDR3 has 15 residues. V shed 6 bases and J 4 bases; nucleotides not matched to a gene: 12. The germline gives CDR1 LNHDA, CDR2 SQIVND (reference sequence). This CDR3 reads CASSLAAPGTYEQYF. As DNA, the CDR3 is TGTGCCAGTAGCCTAGCGGCCCCGGGCACTTACGAGCAGTACTTC.

CDR3 amino acids: CASSSASPYNEQFF. The CDR3 DNA reads as TGTGCCAGCAGCTCTGCTAGCCCCTACAATGAGCAGTTCTTC. J is TRBJ2-1 and V is TRBV7-3; a possible D gene is TRBD2 (5 bases). The CDR3 runs 14 residues. Trimming shortened V by 4 bases and J by 2 bases, and 9 bases separated the two germline ends. CDR1 and CDR2 from the germline V gene are SGHTA and FQGTGA.

The chain links TRBV18 to TRBJ2-5; D is perhaps TRBD1 (5 bases). The V end lost 1 base, the J end lost 1 base, and 7 bases lay between the germline ends. Germline V gene lookup returns CDR1 KGHSH and CDR2 LQKENI. The length of the CDR3 is 14 residues. This CDR3 reads CASSPLRVQETQYF. CDR3 DNA: TGTGCCAGCTCACCACTCAGGGTCCAAGAGACCCAGTACTTC.

V usage is TRBV28 and J usage is TRBJ1-5; TRBD1 is a possible D gene (5 bases). In germline, CDR1 is MDHEN, CDR2 SYDVKM. V shed 7 bases and J shed 9 bases, with 16 bases lying between them. The CDR3 consists of 13 residues. The chain's CDR3 is CASNPGAGGPQHF. DNA for the CDR3: TGTGCCAGCAATCCCGGGGCGGGGGGGCCCCAGCATTTT.

The chain is built from TRBV27 and TRBJ1-4; TRBD1 agrees at 7 bases. CDR1 is MNHEY, CDR2 SMNVEV, per germline (reference sequence). V lost 3 bases, J lost 3 bases, and 1 base stayed unmatched. The CDR3 sequence is 14 residues long. The CDR3 DNA is TGTGCCAGCAGTTTGACAGGGCCTAATGAAAAACTGTTTTTT. This sequence encodes CASSLTGPNEKLFF.

A few counts support this clone. V gene TRBV7-9 combines with J gene TRBJ1-4, with D possibly being TRBD1 (6 bases). Germline V gene data show CDR1 as SEHNR and CDR2 as FQNEAQ (reference sequence). V was cut by 1 base and J by 4 bases, with 16 bases left in between. This CDR3 has 17 amino acids. The CDR3 bases are TGTGCCAGCAGCTTAGGGGGCTTCAGGGGCGTTAATGAAAAACTGTTTTTT. This translates into CASSLGGFRGVNEKLFF.

This chain uses TRBV5-1 with TRBJ1-3; possibly TRBD1 for D (5 bases). Trimming shortened V by 0 bases and J by 0 bases, and 10 bases separated the two germline ends. Germline lookup yields CDR1 SGHRS and CDR2 YFSETQ. The CDR3 runs to 16 residues. The CDR3 reads CASSLEGQSSGNTIYF. As DNA, the CDR3 is TGCGCCAGCAGCTTGGAAGGACAATCCTCTGGAAACACCATATATTTT. The variable domain in full, with the rest retrieved from reference TRBV5-1 and TRBJ1-3, is KAGVTQTPRYLIKTRGQQVTLSCSPISGHRSVSWYQQTPGQGLQFLFEYFSETQRNKGNFPGRFSGRQFSNSRSEMNVSTLELGDSALYLCASSLEGQSSGNTIYFGEGSWLTVV.

The chain is built from TRBV4-2 and TRBJ1-2; TRBD1 aligns across 9 bases. Germline CDR1 is LGHNA and CDR2 is YNFKEQ. The CDR3 is made up of 15 amino acids. With V trimmed by 2 bases and J by 7 bases, 8 bases remained unmatched. CDR3 sequence: CASSQPTGGKGGYTF. The CDR3 region has the DNA TGTGCCAGCAGCCAACCCACAGGGGGCAAGGGTGGCTACACCTTC.

The gene calls are TRBV9 and TRBJ2-7; D possibly corresponds to TRBD1 (5 bases). V lost 0 bases, J lost 1 base, and 11 bases lay in between. Germline assignment: CDR1 SGDLS and CDR2 YYNGEE. CDR3 size: 15 residues. DNA of the CDR3: TGTGCCAGCAGCGTAGGGCCAGGGCTATCCTACGAGCAGTACTTC. Translated, it gives CASSVGPGLSYEQYF.

The CDR3: CASNPRTGRETQYF. In DNA, the CDR3 is TGTGCCAGCAATCCAAGGACAGGGAGGGAGACCCAGTACTTC. The rearrangement uses TRBV2 and TRBJ2-5, with 8 bases fitting TRBD1. There are 14 residues in the CDR3. The germline gives CDR1 SNHLY, CDR2 FYNNEI. Trimming removed 7 bases from V and 5 bases from J; junction bases left unmatched: 9.

This clone has just a few counts. The chain couples TRBV19 to TRBJ1-6, with 9 nucleotides matching TRBD1. V lost 5 bases, J lost 7 bases, and 6 bases stayed unmatched. The CDR3 covers 15 residues. The germline V gene encodes CDR1 LNHDA and CDR2 SQIVND (reference sequence). CDR3 nucleotides: TGTGCCAGTAGTCACCCCGACAGGGGGAATTCACCCCTCCACTTT. This translates into CASSHPDRGNSPLHF.

The V gene is TRBV24-1, the J gene TRBJ2-7; 8 bases map to TRBD1. The CDR3 has 15 amino acids. J lost 3 bases, V lost 4 bases, and 7 bases had no gene match. Germline CDR1 and CDR2: KGHDR and SFDVKD. The CDR3 here is CATSDSGTGNYEQYF. CDR3 in DNA: TGTGCCACCAGTGACTCCGGGACAGGAAACTACGAGCAGTACTTC.

This clone was counted once. The genes are TRBV7-9 and TRBJ1-5; a weak D match, TRBD1 (6 bases). The CDR3 sequence is 14 residues long. Germline V gene sequence: CDR1 SEHNR, CDR2 FQNEAQ (reference sequence). V shed 5 bases and J shed 0 bases, with 8 bases lying between them. The CDR3 protein is CASSHRDSNQPQHF. The DNA for the CDR3 is TGTGCCAGCAGCCACAGGGATAGCAATCAGCCCCAGCATTTT.

This chain uses TRBV6-5 with TRBJ2-7, with TRBD1 identical over 7 bases. Unmatched junction bases numbered 8, after V lost 6 bases and J lost 0 bases. The CDR3 runs 15 residues. CDR1 MNHEY and CDR2 SVGAGI come from the germline V gene. The CDR3 bases are TGTGCCAGCAGCCAGGGACAGCCGAGCTCCTACGAGCAGTACTTC. Translation: CASSQGQPSSYEQYF.

The chain uses TRBV3-1 (or the pseudogene TRBV3-2) and TRBJ1-5; no firm D call. The CDR3 extends over 14 amino acids. The ends were cut back, 1 base at V and 7 bases at J, with 11 bases in the middle. Germline values: CDR1 LGHDT, CDR2 YNNKEL (reference sequence). CDR3 in amino acids: CASSQAGSGQPQHF. CDR3 DNA sequence: TGTGCCAGCAGCCAAGCGGGCAGCGGGCAGCCCCAGCATTTT.

J is TRBJ2-1 and V is TRBV6-5; TRBD2 matches 10 bases. This CDR3 is built from 15 residues. Germline CDR1 and CDR2: MNHEY and SVGAGI. The J segment lost 8 bases and the V segment lost 9 bases, leaving 13 bases of the junction unmatched. In DNA form, the CDR3 reads TGTGCCAGTGTCCGGCAAGCTAGCGGGAGCCATGAGCAGTTCTTC. Translating gives CASVRQASGSHEQFF.

This sequence joins TRBV28 and TRBJ1-2, with D perhaps matching TRBD1 (6 bases). Germline CDR1 is MDHEN and CDR2 is SYDVKM. This CDR3 has 14 amino acids. Trimming took 6 bases from V and 2 from J, leaving 13 bases between them. CDR3 sequence (DNA): TGTGCCAGCAGCTTCAGGGGAGGGAACTATGGCTACACCTTC. Translated: CASSFRGGNYGYTF.

This chain connects TRBV7-9 to TRBJ2-7; the match to TRBD2 covers 9 bases. J gave up 3 bases and V 4 bases, and 10 bases lay outside the gene matches. Germline V gene data show CDR1 as SEHNR and CDR2 as FQNEAQ (reference sequence). This CDR3 contains 16 residues. CDR3 residues: CASSSFSGSRDYEQYF. DNA for the CDR3: TGTGCCAGCAGCTCTTTTAGCGGGAGCCGGGACTACGAGCAGTACTTC.

The chain joins TRBV3-1 (or the pseudogene TRBV3-2) to TRBJ1-3; 8 positions match TRBD1. The CDR3 spans 15 residues. Trimming removed 2 bases from V and 4 bases from J; junction bases left unmatched: 4. The germline V gene has CDR1 LGHDT and CDR2 YNNKEL (reference sequence). As DNA, the CDR3 is TGTGCCAGCAGCCAACAGGGGGCGCTGGGAAACACCATATATTTT. Its translation is CASSQQGALGNTIYF.

The CDR3 DNA reads as TGTGCCAGCAGTTACACGACAGGGGAGGACACTGAAGCTTTCTTT. It codes for CASSYTTGEDTEAFF. This chain uses TRBV6-5 with TRBJ1-1; 8 nucleotides match TRBD1. J gave up 3 bases and V 2 bases, and 5 bases lay outside the gene matches. The CDR3 spans 15 residues. Germline values: CDR1 MNHEY, CDR2 SVGAGI.

CDR3 amino acids: CASSQHRRNTEAFF. In DNA, the CDR3 is TGTGCCAGCAGCCAACACAGGAGGAACACTGAAGCTTTCTTT. V is TRBV14 and J is TRBJ1-1; possible D gene TRBD1, 5 bases. Trimming took 2 bases from V and 1 from J, leaving 8 bases between them. The germline V gene encodes CDR1 SGHDN and CDR2 FVKESK. The CDR3 spans 14 residues.

This chain connects TRBV13 to TRBJ2-7; D may be TRBD1 (5 bases). V lost 2 bases and J lost 1, with 9 bases in between. Looked up from germline, CDR1 is PRHDT and CDR2 is FYEKMQ (reference sequence). The CDR3 runs 14 residues. The CDR3 spells CASSLFQGSYEQYF. As DNA, the CDR3 is TGTGCCAGCAGCTTATTTCAGGGTTCCTACGAGCAGTACTTC.

The chain links TRBV6-5 to TRBJ1-1; TRBD1 matches at 9 bases. J was trimmed by 2 bases and V by 10 bases; bases with no gene match: 8. The CDR3 sequence is 14 residues long. CDR1 MNHEY and CDR2 SVGAGI come from the germline V gene. Here the CDR3 reads CATNLQGANTEAFF. The CDR3 region has the DNA TGTGCCACCAACCTACAGGGGGCAAACACTGAAGCTTTCTTT.

This clone was counted between two and nine times. The chain links TRBV19 to TRBJ2-7; the match to TRBD1 covers 9 bases. The CDR3 runs 14 residues. Trimming cost V 7 bases and J 0 bases; bases outside gene matches: 4. The germline V gene has CDR1 LNHDA and CDR2 SQIVND (reference sequence). The CDR3 bases are TGTGCCAGTAAAGGGACAGGGAGCTCCTACGAGCAGTACTTC. Translated: CASKGTGSSYEQYF.

In this sample, this clone turned up once. This chain uses TRBV5-1 with TRBJ1-2; TRBD1 is a possible D gene (5 bases). The V end was cut by 3 bases, the J end by 1 base, with 10 bases between. The CDR3 has 14 residues. Looked up from germline, CDR1 is SGHRS and CDR2 is YFSETQ. The CDR3 is CASSYGGDNYGYTF. CDR3 sequence (DNA): TGCGCCAGCAGCTATGGGGGGGATAACTATGGCTACACCTTC.

The gene calls are TRBV5-4 and TRBJ1-4; TRBD1 is a possible D gene (6 bases). The CDR3 runs to 13 residues. Germline values: CDR1 SGHNT, CDR2 YYREEE (reference sequence). Trimming removed 0 bases from V and 7 bases from J, with 7 bases in between. The CDR3 reads CASSLDRAEKLFF. The CDR3 bases are TGTGCCAGCAGCTTGGACAGGGCTGAAAAACTGTTTTTT.

The gene calls are TRBV12-3 or TRBV12-4 and TRBJ2-7, with 7 bases fitting TRBD1. The CDR3 is made up of 13 amino acids. The V segment lost 6 bases and the J segment 1 base; nucleotides outside the gene matches: 3. The CDR3 spells CASSLQGSYEQYF. The CDR3 coding sequence is TGTGCCAGCAGCCTACAGGGGTCCTACGAGCAGTACTTC.

This clone was observed once. This chain links TRBV5-8 with TRBJ1-5; D ambiguous. Trimming cost V 7 bases and J 7 bases, with 15 bases left between them. CDR3 size: 13 residues. Germline V lookup: CDR1 SGHTS, CDR2 YDEGEE. The CDR3, as DNA: TGTGCCAGCCTCCCAGATCCAAAGCAGCCCCAGCATTTT. Translating gives CASLPDPKQPQHF.

This clone was counted between two and nine times. V usage is TRBV29-1 and J usage is TRBJ2-3, with 9 bases that match TRBD2. Trimming took 2 bases from V and 6 from J; bases not matched to a gene: 18. The V gene's germline CDR1 is SQVTM and CDR2 ANQGSEA. This CDR3 contains 18 residues. The CDR3 DNA reads as TGCAGCGTTGAAATGCATGGGAGTAGCGGGAGAGTGGTTGATACGCAGTATTTT. Translated, it gives CSVEMHGSSGRVVDTQYF.